One and the same sample provided the 31 T cell receptor beta chains below, sequenced in a study of T cell responses to AZD1222 COVID-19 vaccine. Generated by immunoSEQ multiplex PCR, the TCRdb table keeps only in-frame clones and is missing some. This table holds roughly 140,000 clones, 75% to 95% found once. The source was peripheral blood, collected on day 0 of AZD1222 vaccination. These receptor sequences come from an adult in good health.

The J gene is TRBJ2-4, the V gene TRBV7-9; 7 bases align to TRBD1. V lost 4 bases to trimming and J lost 5 bases; unmatched junction nucleotides: 5. The length of the CDR3 is 14 residues. Germline V lookup: CDR1 SEHNR, CDR2 FQNEAQ (reference sequence). CDR3 nucleotide sequence: TGTGCCAGCAGCTCCTCCGGGACAGAAAACATTCAGTACTTC. It codes for CASSSSGTENIQYF. Combining the CDR3 with reference TRBV7-9 and TRBJ2-4 gives the whole variable domain DTGVSQNPRHKITKRGQNVTFRCDPISEHNRLYWYRQTLGQGPEFLTYFQNEAQLEKSRLLSDRFSAERPKGSFSTLEIQRTEQGDSAMYLCASSSSGTENIQYFGAGTRLSVL.

V gene TRBV30 combines with J gene TRBJ1-2; D not certain. V was trimmed by 1 base and J by 6 bases, leaving 15 bases between them. Germline V gene sequence: CDR1 GTSNPN, CDR2 SVGIG (reference sequence). The CDR3 consists of 14 residues. CDR3 DNA: TGTGCCTGGAGTGAGTCCCCGGATGGACATGGCTACACCTTC. Translated: CAWSESPDGHGYTF.

V and J are TRBV7-3 and TRBJ2-7; 10 bases agree with TRBD2. The J segment lost 2 bases and the V segment lost 4 bases, leaving 8 bases of the junction unmatched. Germline CDR1 and CDR2: SGHTA and FQGTGA. This CDR3 contains 16 residues. The CDR3 sequence is CASSSGLAQRAYEQYF. For the CDR3, the DNA is TGTGCCAGCAGCTCGGGACTAGCGCAACGAGCCTACGAGCAGTACTTC.

The V gene is TRBV28, the J gene TRBJ2-3; a possible D gene is TRBD2 (7 bases). This CDR3 contains 15 residues. Germline V lookup: CDR1 MDHEN, CDR2 SYDVKM. V lost 5 bases, J lost 3 bases, and 15 bases lay in between. CDR3 nucleotides: TGTGCCAGCAGTAGAGGGGGGGCAGGGACAGATACGCAGTATTTT. This codes for CASSRGGAGTDTQYF. Together with reference TRBV28 and TRBJ2-3, the CDR3 gives the full variable domain: DVKVTQSSRYLVKRTGEKVFLECVQDMDHENMFWYRQDPGLGLRLIYFSYDVKMKEKGDIPEGYSVSREKKERFSLILESASTNQTSMYLCASSRGGAGTDTQYFGPGTRLTVL.

This sequence joins TRBV15 and TRBJ2-6; D ambiguous. Trimming removed 8 bases at V and 5 bases at J, with 10 bases between. Germline assignment: CDR1 LNHNV and CDR2 YYDKDF (reference sequence). The CDR3 covers 13 residues. CDR3 sequence reads: CATESERANVLTF. The DNA of the CDR3 is TGTGCCACCGAGTCCGAGAGGGCCAACGTCCTGACTTTC.

The gene calls are TRBV4-1 and TRBJ1-5, with D unclear. The V gene's germline CDR1 is MGHRA and CDR2 YSYEKL. V was shortened by 4 bases and J by 1 base, with 8 bases between the two germline ends. The CDR3 extends over 14 amino acids. In DNA, the CDR3 is TGCGCCAGCAGCCTCCCCGGCAGCAATCAGCCCCAGCATTTT. It yields the protein CASSLPGSNQPQHF.

The chain has TRBV27 and TRBJ1-5; weak D call: TRBD1 (5 bases). Trimming removed 3 bases from V and 3 bases from J, with 9 bases in between. The germline V gene has CDR1 MNHEY and CDR2 SMNVEV (reference sequence). There are 14 residues in the CDR3. This CDR3 reads CASSFQGSNQPQHF. The CDR3, as DNA: TGTGCCAGCAGTTTTCAGGGCTCCAATCAGCCCCAGCATTTT.

Details on this clone: Other DNA sequences from this sample encode an identical CDR3 as well. The chain couples TRBV18 to TRBJ1-2; D perhaps matches TRBD1 (5 bases). V dropped 2 bases and J dropped 3 bases, with 7 bases sitting between them. Germline V gene sequence: CDR1 KGHSH, CDR2 LQKENI. The CDR3 extends over 13 amino acids. As DNA, the CDR3 is TGTGCCAGCTCACCAGGGACGGACTATGGCTACACCTTC. Translation gives CASSPGTDYGYTF. The variable domain in full, completed from reference TRBV18 and TRBJ1-2, reads NAGVMQNPRHLVRRRGQEARLRCSPMKGHSHVYWYRQLPEEGLKFMVYLQKENIIDESGMPKERFSAEFPKEGPSILRIQQVVRGDSAAYFCASSPGTDYGYTFGSGTRLTVV.

V gene TRBV2 combines with J gene TRBJ1-2; 7 nucleotides match TRBD1. The CDR3 consists of 13 residues. The trim removed 6 bases at V and 3 bases at J, leaving 4 bases unmatched. From germline, CDR1 is SNHLY and CDR2 FYNNEI. DNA of the CDR3: TGTGCCAGCAGGACCGGGACAGACTATGGCTACACCTTC. Protein product: CASRTGTDYGYTF.

The chain recombines TRBV5-6 with TRBJ1-5, with D hard to call. Germline V gives CDR1 SGHDT, CDR2 YYEEEE. The CDR3 is made up of 13 amino acids. The V gene lost 1 base and the J gene lost 7 bases, with 9 bases spanning the gap. The DNA for the CDR3 is TGTGCCAGCAGCTTGAGAAGCGAGCAGCCCCAGCATTTT. Amino acid sequence: CASSLRSEQPQHF.

The rearrangement uses TRBV28 and TRBJ2-1; D is uncertain. V lost 8 bases, J lost 4 bases, and 9 bases lay in between. The germline V gene has CDR1 MDHEN and CDR2 SYDVKM. The CDR3 length is 12 residues. The CDR3 DNA follows: TGTGCCAGCTGCAGCTCGTACAATGAGCAGTTCTTC. Translated: CASCSSYNEQFF. The full variable domain, its missing parts supplied by reference TRBV28 and TRBJ2-1, is DVKVTQSSRYLVKRTGEKVFLECVQDMDHENMFWYRQDPGLGLRLIYFSYDVKMKEKGDIPEGYSVSREKKERFSLILESASTNQTSMYLCASCSSYNEQFFGPGTRLTVL.

The chain uses TRBV5-4 and TRBJ2-7; TRBD1 matches 7 bases. The CDR3 length is 14 residues. The germline CDR1 and CDR2 sequences are SGHNT and YYREEE (reference sequence). J was trimmed by 0 bases and V by 3 bases; bases with no gene match: 3. As DNA, the CDR3 is TGTGCCAGCAGCTGGGACAGAGACTCCTACGAGCAGTACTTC. This encodes CASSWDRDSYEQYF.

This rearrangement joins TRBV28 to TRBJ2-7, with TRBD2 identical over 9 bases. This CDR3 is 16 amino acids long. Losses at the gene ends were 7 bases for V and 3 bases for J; bases not matched to a gene: 13. CDR1 is MDHEN, CDR2 SYDVKM, per germline. For the CDR3, the DNA is TGTGCCAGCAAGGGACTAGCAGCGGTCAACTACTACGAGCAGTACTTC. This translates into CASKGLAAVNYYEQYF.

The rearrangement links TRBV19 to TRBJ1-2; 7 bases agree with TRBD1. Germline V gene data show CDR1 as LNHDA and CDR2 as SQIVND (reference sequence). V was pared by 7 bases and J by 1 base, with 6 bases of the junction left unmatched. CDR3 size: 14 residues. The CDR3 coding sequence is TGTGCCAGTATCCGACAGGGATTTAACTATGGCTACACCTTC. Amino acid sequence: CASIRQGFNYGYTF.

In this sample, this clone turned up once. V is TRBV27 and J is TRBJ2-7; tentative D call: TRBD1 (6 bases). Trimming removed 5 bases from V and 3 bases from J, with 17 bases in between. Germline V lookup: CDR1 MNHEY, CDR2 SMNVEV (reference sequence). The CDR3 has 15 amino acids. CDR3 loop: CASSNSGAGSYEQYF. The CDR3 DNA is TGTGCCAGCAGTAACTCAGGGGCGGGCAGCTACGAGCAGTACTTC.

CDR3 protein: CAISEVQGGETQYF. CDR3 bases: TGTGCCATCAGTGAAGTACAAGGCGGCGAGACCCAGTACTTC. The rearrangement uses TRBV10-3 and TRBJ2-5; no clear D. Trimming took 3 bases from V and 5 from J, leaving 13 bases between them. This CDR3 spans 14 amino acids. CDR1 and CDR2 (germline): ENHRY, SYGVKD.

The J gene is TRBJ2-5, the V gene TRBV4-3; possibly TRBD2 for D (7 bases). Trimming took 1 base from V and 4 from J, leaving 16 bases between them. The CDR3 totals 16 residues. CDR1 and CDR2 (germline): LGHNA, YSLEER. The CDR3 region is CASSQGVLGGGETQYF. CDR3 nucleotides: TGCGCCAGCAGCCAAGGCGTTTTGGGAGGGGGAGAGACCCAGTACTTC.

This sequence joins TRBV18 and TRBJ1-1; D is unclear. Deletions cut 2 bases from V and 5 bases from J, with 9 bases between. Germline V gene lookup returns CDR1 KGHSH and CDR2 LQKENI. The CDR3 length is 13 residues. In DNA form, the CDR3 reads TGTGCCAGCTCACCAAGCAGGTATACTGAAGCTTTCTTT. As protein: CASSPSRYTEAFF.

J is TRBJ2-7 and V is TRBV10-2; 10 nucleotides match TRBD2. CDR3 length: 17 residues. Trimming removed 6 bases from V and 6 bases from J; junction bases left unmatched: 17. The germline gives CDR1 WSHSY, CDR2 SAAADI. The CDR3 reads CASSGPGLAQSYTEQYF. In DNA form, the CDR3 reads TGCGCCAGCAGCGGTCCGGGACTAGCGCAAAGCTATACCGAGCAGTACTTC.

The CDR3 DNA reads as TGTGCCAGCAATGAGGCGACGGGGAACACTGAAGCTTTCTTT. It yields the protein CASNEATGNTEAFF. V usage is TRBV28 and J usage is TRBJ1-1; no clear D gene. Looked up from germline, CDR1 is MDHEN and CDR2 is SYDVKM. Deletions cut 7 bases from V and 1 base from J, with 13 bases between. The CDR3 contains 14 residues. The whole variable domain, remainder taken from reference TRBV28 and TRBJ1-1, is DVKVTQSSRYLVKRTGEKVFLECVQDMDHENMFWYRQDPGLGLRLIYFSYDVKMKEKGDIPEGYSVSREKKERFSLILESASTNQTSMYLCASNEATGNTEAFFGQGTRLTVV.

The chain has TRBV5-1 and TRBJ2-1, with 9 bases lining up with TRBD2. The CDR3 loop spans 15 amino acids. V was pared by 3 bases and J by 1 base, with 2 bases of the junction left unmatched. Per germline, CDR1 SGHRS and CDR2 YFSETQ. In nucleotides, the CDR3 is TGCGCCAGCAGCTCCCTAGCGGGGTCCTACAATGAGCAGTTCTTC. Protein sequence: CASSSLAGSYNEQFF. The full variable domain, rest sourced from reference TRBV5-1 and TRBJ2-1, is KAGVTQTPRYLIKTRGQQVTLSCSPISGHRSVSWYQQTPGQGLQFLFEYFSETQRNKGNFPGRFSGRQFSNSRSEMNVSTLELGDSALYLCASSSLAGSYNEQFFGPGTRLTVL.

This rearrangement joins TRBV11-2 to TRBJ2-7, with D possibly being TRBD1 (6 bases). CDR3 length equals 16 residues. Trimming left V 3 bases short and J 2 bases short, with 17 bases between. Germline CDR1 and CDR2: SGHAT and FQNNGV. As DNA, the CDR3 is TGTGCCAGCAGCTTTGGGTACCGGGACACTCCCTACGAGCAGTACTTC. It specifies CASSFGYRDTPYEQYF.

This chain links TRBV11-2 with TRBJ2-2; possible D gene TRBD2, 6 bases. V was shortened by 4 bases and J by 5 bases, with 14 bases between the two germline ends. Germline V gives CDR1 SGHAT, CDR2 FQNNGV. This CDR3 has 15 residues. In DNA form, the CDR3 reads TGTGCCAGCAGCTCAGGAGGGAGACATACCGGGGAGCTGTTTTTT. This encodes CASSSGGRHTGELFF.

This rearrangement joins TRBV7-8 to TRBJ1-1, with 7 nucleotides matching TRBD1. CDR3 length: 15 residues. The V gene end was trimmed by 5 bases and the J gene end by 1 base; junction bases not matched to a gene: 7. Germline lookup yields CDR1 SGHVS and CDR2 FQNEAQ. The CDR3 region is CASSLRTGTNTEAFF. The CDR3 nucleotides read TGTGCCAGCAGCCTCCGGACAGGAACGAACACTGAAGCTTTCTTT.

V usage is TRBV4-1 and J usage is TRBJ2-7; D gene ambiguous. This CDR3 is 15 amino acids long. V was cut by 1 base and J by 0 bases, with 10 bases left in between. The germline gives CDR1 MGHRA, CDR2 YSYEKL. CDR3 protein: CASSQVSGSSYEQYF. The CDR3 DNA follows: TGCGCCAGCAGCCAAGTATCGGGCTCCTCCTACGAGCAGTACTTC.

The chain is built from TRBV5-6 and TRBJ2-7; D could derive from TRBD1 or TRBD2 (6 bases each). This CDR3 comprises 15 residues. The V end lost 5 bases, the J end lost 7 bases, and 22 bases lay between the germline ends. Per germline, CDR1 SGHDT and CDR2 YYEEEE. CDR3 protein: CASRFSYSGGGEQYF. The CDR3 DNA reads as TGTGCCAGCAGATTTTCCTACTCAGGAGGGGGGGAGCAGTACTTC.

Note on this clone: The junction does not match germline at one end; this may be a read error. This sequence joins TRBV7-7 and TRBJ1-1; no firm D call. The CDR3 runs to 13 residues. The germline V gene has CDR1 SSHAT and CDR2 FNYEAQ (reference sequence). The CDR3 bases are TGTGCTAGCAGCTTAAAGTTTGGCACTGAAGCTTTCTTT. Amino acid sequence: CASSLKFGTEAFF.

The V call is TRBV4-2, the J call TRBJ2-1; 10 positions agree with TRBD2. Germline V gives CDR1 LGHNA, CDR2 YNFKEQ. CDR3 length equals 16 residues. V lost 4 bases and J lost 3; bases outside the gene matches: 6. The CDR3 DNA sequence: TGTGCCAGCAGCCCGATAGCGGGAGGCGACTACAATGAGCAGTTCTTC. Translating it yields CASSPIAGGDYNEQFF.

The rearrangement joins TRBV28 to TRBJ2-6; no clear D. The V end was cut by 2 bases, the J end by 1 base, with 9 bases between. This CDR3 comprises 16 residues. Germline CDR1 MDHEN, CDR2 SYDVKM. The CDR3 protein is CASSLGSTSGANVLTF. Here the CDR3 DNA reads TGTGCCAGCAGTTTAGGTAGTACTTCTGGGGCCAACGTCCTGACTTTC.

This clone was found a few times. The chain joins TRBV6-2 or TRBV6-3 to TRBJ1-5; D is unresolved. CDR1 is MNHEY and CDR2 is SVGEGT in the germline V gene. This CDR3 spans 17 amino acids. V lost 0 bases, J lost 4 bases, and 16 bases lay in between. CDR3 sequence: CASSYSTSGSHNQPQHF. CDR3 sequence (DNA): TGTGCCAGCAGTTACTCGACATCCGGGTCGCATAATCAGCCCCAGCATTTT.

This chain connects TRBV11-2 to TRBJ1-5; TRBD1 might be the D (6 bases). With 0 bases removed from V and 0 bases from J, the gap between germline ends came to 15 bases. Germline CDR1 SGHAT, CDR2 FQNNGV. There are 18 residues in the CDR3. In DNA, the CDR3 is TGTGCCAGCAGCTTAGATCAACGGACAGCTCATAGCAATCAGCCCCAGCATTTT. This sequence encodes CASSLDQRTAHSNQPQHF. The full variable domain, completed using reference TRBV11-2 and TRBJ1-5, is EAGVAQSPRYKIIEKRQSVAFWCNPISGHATLYWYQQILGQGPKLLIQFQNNGVVDDSQLPKDRFSAERLKGVDSTLKIQPAKLEDSAVYLCASSLDQRTAHSNQPQHFGDGTRLSIL.